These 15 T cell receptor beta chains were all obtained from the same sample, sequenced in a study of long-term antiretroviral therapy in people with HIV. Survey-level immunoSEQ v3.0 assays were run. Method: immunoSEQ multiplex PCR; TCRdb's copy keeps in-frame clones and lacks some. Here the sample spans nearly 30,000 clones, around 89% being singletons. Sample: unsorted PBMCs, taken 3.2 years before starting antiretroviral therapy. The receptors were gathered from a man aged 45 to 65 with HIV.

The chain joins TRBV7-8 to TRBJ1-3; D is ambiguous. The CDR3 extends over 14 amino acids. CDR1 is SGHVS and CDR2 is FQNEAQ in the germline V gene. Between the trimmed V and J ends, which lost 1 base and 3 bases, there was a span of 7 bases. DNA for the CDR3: TGTGCCAGCAGCTTAGGGCAAAATGGAAACACCATATATTTT. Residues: CASSLGQNGNTIYF.

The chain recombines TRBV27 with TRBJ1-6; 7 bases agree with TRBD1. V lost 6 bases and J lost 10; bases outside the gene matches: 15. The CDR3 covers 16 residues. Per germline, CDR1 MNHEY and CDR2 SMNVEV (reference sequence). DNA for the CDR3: TGTGCCAGCAGCAAATACCGAACAGGGGTAATGTCACCCCTCCACTTT. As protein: CASSKYRTGVMSPLHF.

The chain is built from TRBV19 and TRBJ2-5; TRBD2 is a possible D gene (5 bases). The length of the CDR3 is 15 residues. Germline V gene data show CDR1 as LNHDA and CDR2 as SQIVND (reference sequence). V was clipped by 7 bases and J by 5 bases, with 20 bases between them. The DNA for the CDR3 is TGTGCCAGTAATGGCCAGTCCGGGATAGGCGAGACCCAGTACTTC. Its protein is CASNGQSGIGETQYF. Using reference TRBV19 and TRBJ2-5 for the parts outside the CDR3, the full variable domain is DGGITQSPKYLFRKEGQNVTLSCEQNLNHDAMYWYRQDPGQGLRLIYYSQIVNDFQKGDIAEGYSVSREKKESFPLTVTSAQKNPTAFYLCASNGQSGIGETQYFGPGTRLLVL.

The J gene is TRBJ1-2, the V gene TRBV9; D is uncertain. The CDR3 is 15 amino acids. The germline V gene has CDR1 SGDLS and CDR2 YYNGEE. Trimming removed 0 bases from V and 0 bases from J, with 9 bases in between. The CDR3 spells CASSVVGESNYGYTF. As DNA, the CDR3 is TGTGCCAGCAGCGTAGTTGGGGAATCTAACTATGGCTACACCTTC.

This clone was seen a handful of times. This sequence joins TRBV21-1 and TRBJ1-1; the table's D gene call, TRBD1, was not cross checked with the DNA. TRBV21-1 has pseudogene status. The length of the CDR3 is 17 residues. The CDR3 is CASSKGKDRGRNTEAFF. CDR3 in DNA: TGTGCCAGCAGCAAAGGAAAGGACAGGGGGAGGAACACTGAAGCTTTCTTT.

The CDR3 DNA reads TGCAGCTTCCTCGGGACAGTCTGGTACGAGCAGTACTTC. Translation: CSFLGTVWYEQYF. The chain has TRBV29-1 and TRBJ2-7; 7 bases map to TRBD1. This CDR3 has 13 residues. The germline V gene has CDR1 SQVTM and CDR2 ANQGSEA. The V segment lost 8 bases and the J segment 4 bases; nucleotides outside the gene matches: 11.

This CDR3 is CASSSSDRGRPYEQYF. CDR3 coding DNA: TGTGCCAGCAGTTCATCGGACAGGGGGCGTCCCTACGAGCAGTACTTC. The chain uses TRBV6-6 and TRBJ2-7; 11 positions agree with TRBD1. CDR3 length equals 16 residues. Germline V gene sequence: CDR1 MNHNY, CDR2 SVGAGI (reference sequence). With V trimmed by 4 bases and J by 2 bases, 7 bases remained unmatched.

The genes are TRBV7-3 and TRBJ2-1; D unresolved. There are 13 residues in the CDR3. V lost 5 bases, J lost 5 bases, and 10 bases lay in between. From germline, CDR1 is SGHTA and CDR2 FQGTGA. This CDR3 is CASSGSRNNEQFF. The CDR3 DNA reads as TGTGCCAGCAGCGGCAGTAGGAACAATGAGCAGTTCTTC.

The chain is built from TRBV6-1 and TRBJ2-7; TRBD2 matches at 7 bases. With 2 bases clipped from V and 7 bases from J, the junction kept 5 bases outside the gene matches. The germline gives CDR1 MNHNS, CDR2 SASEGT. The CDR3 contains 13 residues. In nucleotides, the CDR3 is TGTGCCAGCAGTGAAATCCGGGGAGGGGAGCAGTACTTC. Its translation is CASSEIRGGEQYF.

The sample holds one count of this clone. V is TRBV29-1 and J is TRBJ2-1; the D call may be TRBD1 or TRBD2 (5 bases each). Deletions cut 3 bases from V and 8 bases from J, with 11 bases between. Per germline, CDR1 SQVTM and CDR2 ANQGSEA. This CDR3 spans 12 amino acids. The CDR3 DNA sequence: TGCAGCGTTGACAGAGGGGTCGATGAGCAGTTCTTC. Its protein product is CSVDRGVDEQFF.

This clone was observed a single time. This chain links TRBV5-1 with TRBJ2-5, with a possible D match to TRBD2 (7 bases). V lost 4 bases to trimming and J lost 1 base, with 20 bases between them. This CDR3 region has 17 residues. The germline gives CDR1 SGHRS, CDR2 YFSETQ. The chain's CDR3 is CASSRGTGAGAQETQYF. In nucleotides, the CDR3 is TGCGCCAGCAGCAGAGGGACCGGTGCGGGGGCCCAAGAGACCCAGTACTTC.

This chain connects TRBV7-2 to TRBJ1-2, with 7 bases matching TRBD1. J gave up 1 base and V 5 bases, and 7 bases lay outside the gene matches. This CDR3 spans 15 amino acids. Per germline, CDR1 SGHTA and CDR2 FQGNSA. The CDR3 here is CASSATGALNYGYTF. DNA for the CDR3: TGTGCCAGCAGCGCCACAGGGGCCCTTAACTATGGCTACACCTTC.

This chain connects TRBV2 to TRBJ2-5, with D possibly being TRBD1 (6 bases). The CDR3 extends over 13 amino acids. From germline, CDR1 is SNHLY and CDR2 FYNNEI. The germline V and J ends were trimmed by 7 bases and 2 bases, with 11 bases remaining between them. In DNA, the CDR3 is TGTGCCAGCATCAGGGGTATTCAAGAGACCCAGTACTTC. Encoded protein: CASIRGIQETQYF.

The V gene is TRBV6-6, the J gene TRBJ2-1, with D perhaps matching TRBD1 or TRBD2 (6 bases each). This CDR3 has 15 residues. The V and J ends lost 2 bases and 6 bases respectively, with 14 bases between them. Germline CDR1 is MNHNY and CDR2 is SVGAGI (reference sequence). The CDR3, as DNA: TGTGCCAGCAGTTACGGGGGGACACATAGCAATGAGCAGTTCTTC. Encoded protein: CASSYGGTHSNEQFF.

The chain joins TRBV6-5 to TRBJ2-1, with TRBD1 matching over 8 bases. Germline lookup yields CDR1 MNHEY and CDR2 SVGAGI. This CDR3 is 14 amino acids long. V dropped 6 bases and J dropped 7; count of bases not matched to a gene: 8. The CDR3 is CASSESGGGNEQFF. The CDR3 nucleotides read TGTGCCAGCAGCGAGTCAGGGGGCGGGAATGAGCAGTTCTTC.